Each of the 22 T cell receptor beta chains below was sequenced from the same sample in a study of vaccination and CD4 T cells after COVID-19 (dated by TCRdb to about 2022). The time point label of this sample denotes: late sampling 161 to 241 days after vaccination in a few convalescent patients. Library preparation employed PCR. Data came from an Illumina iSeq 100. In-frame beta chains were kept once TCRdb had trimmed the public reads at Q25 with fastp and called clones with MiXCR. Merged by CDR3 protein, the rows form single entries marked with the most common genes and DNA. Present in this sample are around 30,000 distinct CDR3 sequences, roughly 50% of which were seen just once. Jointly, the top ten make up 5.8% of the sample. The source was CD4+ T cells from blood, collected about 7 months after SARS-CoV-2 vaccination. Source of these receptors: a human donor who had recovered from COVID-19.

V is TRBV27 and J is TRBJ2-1; 7 positions agree with TRBD1. The germline gives CDR1 MNHEY, CDR2 SMNVEV (reference sequence). The junction had 12 bases not matched to a gene; V was cut back by 6 bases and J by 4 bases. This CDR3 contains 16 residues. The CDR3 spells CASRAEPTGSYNEQFF. In DNA form, the CDR3 reads TGTGCCAGCAGGGCCGAACCGACAGGGTCGTACAATGAGCAGTTCTTC.

This clonotype was seen more than once but under ten times. CDR3 amino acids: CASSFRGRVGANVLTF. CDR3 DNA: TGTGCCAGCAGTTTTCGCGGTCGGGTCGGGGCCAACGTCCTGACTTTC. The chain recombines TRBV28 with TRBJ2-6; D remains unclear. The CDR3 is 16 residues long. The germline gives CDR1 MDHEN, CDR2 SYDVKM. Trimming cost V 3 bases and J 4 bases, with 13 bases left between them. The full variable domain, rest sourced from reference TRBV28 and TRBJ2-6, is DVKVTQSSRYLVKRTGEKVFLECVQDMDHENMFWYRQDPGLGLRLIYFSYDVKMKEKGDIPEGYSVSREKKERFSLILESASTNQTSMYLCASSFRGRVGANVLTFGAGSRLTVL.

This sequence joins TRBV19 and TRBJ1-1, with 9 bases that match TRBD1. V was pared by 10 bases and J by 5 bases, with 8 bases of the junction left unmatched. Germline V gene lookup returns CDR1 LNHDA and CDR2 SQIVND (reference sequence). CDR3 length: 13 residues. Written as DNA, the CDR3 is TGTGCCACCACACAGGGGGCTAGGACTGAAGCTTTCTTT. It encodes CATTQGARTEAFF.

The V and J genes are TRBV19 and TRBJ2-1, with 12 bases lining up with TRBD2. V dropped 7 bases and J dropped 3; count of bases not matched to a gene: 10. Germline CDR1 and CDR2: LNHDA and SQIVND (reference sequence). The CDR3 totals 17 residues. The CDR3 DNA reads as TGTGCCAGTAACCCGGGGGTACTAGCGGGGGGCTACAATGAGCAGTTCTTC. Residues: CASNPGVLAGGYNEQFF.

This clonotype occurred a few times. The V gene is TRBV28, the J gene TRBJ2-7; maybe TRBD2 (6 bases). The CDR3 runs to 16 residues. Germline loops: CDR1 MDHEN, CDR2 SYDVKM. The V end lost 1 base, the J end lost 1 base, and 14 bases lay between the germline ends. CDR3 sequence reads: CASSLFEGGKSYEQYF. In nucleotides, the CDR3 is TGTGCCAGCAGTTTATTTGAGGGAGGCAAATCCTACGAGCAGTACTTC.

This clonotype has more than one count but fewer than ten. V is TRBV27 and J is TRBJ1-2; 9 bases match TRBD1. Trimming removed 5 bases from V and 5 bases from J; junction bases left unmatched: 3. The CDR3 has 13 residues. Germline V lookup: CDR1 MNHEY, CDR2 SMNVEV (reference sequence). CDR3 in amino acids: CASSAGQGYGYTF. As DNA, the CDR3 is TGTGCCAGCAGTGCCGGACAGGGGTATGGCTACACCTTC.

The chain combines TRBV10-3 with TRBJ1-1, with D possibly being TRBD1 (5 bases). The V gene's germline CDR1 is ENHRY and CDR2 SYGVKD. The CDR3 runs to 15 residues. The V end was cut by 4 bases, the J end by 4 bases, with 16 bases between. Here the CDR3 DNA reads TGTGCCATCAGTGGGGGGGGAACTAGACTCACTGAAGCTTTCTTT. Translation: CAISGGGTRLTEAFF.

The V and J genes are TRBV5-1 and TRBJ2-5; no definite D call. Germline assignment: CDR1 SGHRS and CDR2 YFSETQ. The CDR3 consists of 15 residues. The V end lost 0 bases, the J end lost 2 bases, and 11 bases lay between the germline ends. The CDR3 DNA is TGCGCCAGCAGCTTGGGTATAGGGCAGCAAGAGACCCAGTACTTC. Its protein product is CASSLGIGQQETQYF.

The chain combines TRBV19 with TRBJ2-7, with no clear D. CDR3 length: 13 amino acids. CDR1 and CDR2 (germline): LNHDA, SQIVND (reference sequence). Trimming took off 3 bases at V and 2 bases at J, with 8 bases between the two ends. CDR3 coding DNA: TGTGCCAGTAGTATCCGAGACACCTACGAGCAGTACTTC. This encodes CASSIRDTYEQYF. Based on the CDR3 plus reference TRBV19 and TRBJ2-7, the full variable domain is DGGITQSPKYLFRKEGQNVTLSCEQNLNHDAMYWYRQDPGQGLRLIYYSQIVNDFQKGDIAEGYSVSREKKESFPLTVTSAQKNPTAFYLCASSIRDTYEQYFGPGTRLTVT.

The J gene is TRBJ1-1, the V gene TRBV2; D is unresolved. V lost 7 bases, J lost 2 bases, and 17 bases lay in between. This CDR3 is built from 15 residues. The germline CDR1 and CDR2 sequences are SNHLY and FYNNEI. CDR3 amino acids: CASNSGRVRNTEAFF. CDR3 in DNA: TGTGCCAGCAATAGTGGACGTGTACGAAACACTGAAGCTTTCTTT.

This clonotype was seen only a few times. This rearrangement joins TRBV28 to TRBJ1-5, with D unresolved. Germline V gives CDR1 MDHEN, CDR2 SYDVKM. The CDR3 extends over 15 amino acids. V lost 2 bases, J lost 2 bases, and 10 bases lay in between. In DNA, the CDR3 is TGTGCCAGCAGTTTACCGGATCTCGGCAATCAGCCCCAGCATTTT. Its translation: CASSLPDLGNQPQHF.

The J gene is TRBJ2-1, the V gene TRBV27; no clear D. V was cut by 7 bases and J by 6 bases, with 16 bases left in between. The CDR3 consists of 14 residues. Germline loops: CDR1 MNHEY, CDR2 SMNVEV (reference sequence). CDR3 region: CASKFAPTVNEQFF. The CDR3 DNA follows: TGTGCCAGCAAGTTCGCTCCCACGGTCAATGAGCAGTTCTTC.

The chain couples TRBV20-1 to TRBJ1-5, with D possibly TRBD1 on 5 matching bases. V was pared by 1 base and J by 1 base, with 11 bases between. The CDR3 is 15 amino acids. Looked up from germline, CDR1 is DFQATT and CDR2 is SNEGSKA (reference sequence). The CDR3 loop is CSARVQGGSNQPQHF. CDR3 bases: TGCAGTGCTAGAGTCCAGGGAGGAAGCAATCAGCCCCAGCATTTT.

The chain links TRBV20-1 to TRBJ2-7; TRBD1 aligns across 8 bases. This CDR3 is built from 12 residues. Trimming removed 6 bases from V and 5 bases from J; junction bases left unmatched: 6. Germline V gives CDR1 DFQATT, CDR2 SNEGSKA (reference sequence). DNA of the CDR3: TGCAGTGCGAATGACAGGGGCAACGAGCAGTACTTC. Amino acids: CSANDRGNEQYF.

This clonotype was counted a few times. The genes are TRBV6-1 and TRBJ1-5, with D unclear. The germline CDR1 and CDR2 sequences are MNHNS and SASEGT. With 6 bases removed from V and 3 bases from J, the gap between germline ends came to 9 bases. CDR3 size: 13 residues. CDR3 residues: CASSPTANQPQHF. CDR3 DNA: TGTGCCAGCAGCCCTACAGCCAATCAGCCCCAGCATTTT.

This clonotype appeared a few times. The chain has TRBV27 and TRBJ2-5; 8 bases agree with TRBD2. Losses at the gene ends were 5 bases for V and 2 bases for J; bases not matched to a gene: 10. Germline loops: CDR1 MNHEY, CDR2 SMNVEV (reference sequence). There are 16 residues in the CDR3. The CDR3 protein is CASSPLTSGKQETQYF. As DNA, the CDR3 is TGTGCCAGCAGTCCCCTTACTAGCGGAAAGCAAGAGACCCAGTACTTC.

In this sample, this clonotype turned up a few times. The chain has TRBV27 and TRBJ2-7; the D call may be TRBD1 or TRBD2 (6 bases each). Germline assignment: CDR1 MNHEY and CDR2 SMNVEV (reference sequence). The CDR3 totals 15 residues. The V gene lost 0 bases and the J gene lost 2 bases, with 11 bases spanning the gap. In DNA, the CDR3 is TGTGCCAGCAGTTTATCATCGGGGGCCCCCTACGAGCAGTACTTC. It codes for CASSLSSGAPYEQYF.

This chain links TRBV20-1 with TRBJ2-3; 9 nucleotides match TRBD2. Trimming removed 6 bases from V and 4 bases from J; junction bases left unmatched: 11. CDR3 length equals 15 residues. Germline lookup yields CDR1 DFQATT and CDR2 SNEGSKA (reference sequence). CDR3 loop: CSALAGTSPPDTQYF. CDR3 nucleotide sequence: TGCAGTGCCTTGGCCGGGACTAGCCCCCCAGATACGCAGTATTTT.

This clonotype has only one observation. The V gene is TRBV7-3, the J gene TRBJ2-3; D gene uncertain. Germline loops: CDR1 SGHTA, CDR2 FQGTGA. This CDR3 has 14 residues. V lost 5 bases and J 0 bases, leaving 9 bases between the germline ends. CDR3: CASSLDPSTDTQYF. As DNA, the CDR3 is TGTGCCAGCAGCCTCGACCCAAGCACAGATACGCAGTATTTT.

The genes are TRBV29-1 and TRBJ2-7, with D perhaps matching TRBD2 (5 bases). CDR3 length equals 13 residues. Trimming removed 5 bases from V and 4 bases from J, with 15 bases in between. CDR1 is SQVTM and CDR2 is ANQGSEA in the germline V gene. The CDR3 loop reads CSVLDSPKYEQYF. The CDR3 region has the DNA TGCAGCGTTCTGGACTCGCCCAAATACGAGCAGTACTTC.

This clonotype was seen a single time. The chain employs TRBV6-5 and TRBJ2-1; D tentatively reads TRBD1 or TRBD2 (6 bases each). V dropped 6 bases and J dropped 4 bases, with 13 bases sitting between them. The CDR3 runs to 14 residues. Germline V CDR1 and CDR2: MNHEY, SVGAGI. CDR3 region: CASSYGGQYNEQFF. In nucleotides, the CDR3 is TGTGCCAGCAGCTACGGGGGCCAGTACAATGAGCAGTTCTTC.

The chain recombines TRBV5-4 with TRBJ2-7, with 10 bases that match TRBD2. The V and J ends lost 4 bases and 5 bases, in that order; junction bases with no gene match: 18. The CDR3 sequence is 18 residues long. From germline, CDR1 is SGHNT and CDR2 YYREEE (reference sequence). CDR3 nucleotide sequence: TGTGCCAGCAGCCTTGGAGCTAGCGGGGGCTCCCGGGTCCACGAGCAGTACTTC. It is translated as CASSLGASGGSRVHEQYF.